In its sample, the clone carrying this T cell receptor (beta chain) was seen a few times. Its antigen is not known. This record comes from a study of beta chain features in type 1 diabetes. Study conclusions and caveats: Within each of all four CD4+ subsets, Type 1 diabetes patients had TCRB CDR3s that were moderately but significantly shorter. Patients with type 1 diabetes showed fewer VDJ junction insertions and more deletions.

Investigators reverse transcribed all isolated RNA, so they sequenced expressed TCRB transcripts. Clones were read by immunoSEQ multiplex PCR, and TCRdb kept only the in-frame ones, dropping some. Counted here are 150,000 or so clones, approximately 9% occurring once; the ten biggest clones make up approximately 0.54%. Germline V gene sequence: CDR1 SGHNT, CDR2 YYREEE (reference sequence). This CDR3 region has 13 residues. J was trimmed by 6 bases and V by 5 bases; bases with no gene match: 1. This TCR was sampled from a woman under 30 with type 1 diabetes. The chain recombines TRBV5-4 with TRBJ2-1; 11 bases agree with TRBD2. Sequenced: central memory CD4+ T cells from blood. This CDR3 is CASRLAGVNEQFF. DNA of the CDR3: TGTGCCAGCAGACTAGCGGGGGTCAATGAGCAGTTCTTC.